Following are 4 T cell receptor beta chains from one sample sequenced in a study of breast tumors, draining lymph nodes, adjacent tissues. Breast cancer patients provided tissue from their axillary draining lymph nodes. One entry per CDR3 protein results from TCRdb running MiXCR on the multiplex PCR reads. The sample carries some 120,000 distinct CDR3 sequences, around 20% recorded once. Sequenced input: axillary lymph node tissue. All receptors come from a female donor with breast cancer. Some clones in this sample may be carry-over from other donors' samples.

This clonotype was recorded many times. The chain has TRBV6-1 and TRBJ1-5, with D maybe TRBD1 (6 bases). The CDR3 is 13 residues long. Germline CDR1 is MNHNS and CDR2 is SASEGT. V was shortened by 7 bases and J by 3 bases, with 10 bases between the two germline ends. Written as DNA, the CDR3 is TGTGCCAGCATCGGACAGCTCAATCAGCCCCAGCATTTT. The encoded protein is CASIGQLNQPQHF.

This clonotype was observed at least ten times. The chain joins TRBV9 to TRBJ2-3; 7 bases are a match to TRBD1. Germline V gene data show CDR1 as SGDLS and CDR2 as YYNGEE. With V trimmed by 1 base and J by 1 base, 0 bases remained unmatched. The CDR3 runs 14 residues. CDR3 sequence: CASSVQGGTDTQYF. The DNA for the CDR3 is TGTGCCAGCAGCGTACAGGGGGGCACAGATACGCAGTATTTT.

Many counts were recorded for this clonotype. The rearrangement uses TRBV2 and TRBJ2-3, with 12 bases aligning to TRBD1. This CDR3 comprises 15 residues. V lost 7 bases to trimming and J lost 4 bases; unmatched junction nucleotides: 6. The germline CDR1 and CDR2 sequences are SNHLY and FYNNEI. The CDR3, as DNA: TGTGCCAGCATGGGGACAGGGGGCGAGGCAGATACGCAGTATTTT. The encoded protein is CASMGTGGEADTQYF.

This clonotype has at least ten counts. The chain uses TRBV15 and TRBJ1-5; TRBD1 matches 8 bases. Germline V gives CDR1 LNHNV, CDR2 YYDKDF (reference sequence). V lost 0 bases, J lost 0 bases, and 7 bases stayed unmatched. The CDR3 is made up of 18 amino acids. DNA for the CDR3: TGTGCCACCAGCAGAGAGCGGACAGGGTACTATAGCAATCAGCCCCAGCATTTT. This codes for CATSRERTGYYSNQPQHF.